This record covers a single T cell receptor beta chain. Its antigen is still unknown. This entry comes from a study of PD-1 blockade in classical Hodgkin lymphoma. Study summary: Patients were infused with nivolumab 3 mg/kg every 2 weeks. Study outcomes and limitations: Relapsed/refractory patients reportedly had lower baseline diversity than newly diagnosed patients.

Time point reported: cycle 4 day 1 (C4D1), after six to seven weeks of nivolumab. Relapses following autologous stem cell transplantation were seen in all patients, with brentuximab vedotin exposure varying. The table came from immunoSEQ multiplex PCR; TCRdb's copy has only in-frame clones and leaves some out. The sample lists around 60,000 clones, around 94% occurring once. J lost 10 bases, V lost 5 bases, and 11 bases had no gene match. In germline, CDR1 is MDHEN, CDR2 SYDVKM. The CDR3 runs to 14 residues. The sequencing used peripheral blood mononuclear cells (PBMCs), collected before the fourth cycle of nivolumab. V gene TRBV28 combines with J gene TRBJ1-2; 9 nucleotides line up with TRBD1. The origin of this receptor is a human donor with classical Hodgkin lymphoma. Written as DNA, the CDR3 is TGTGCCAGCAGTAATCCGGGGACAGGGTTTGACTACACCTTC. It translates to CASSNPGTGFDYTF.